This TCR beta chain was profiled in a study of T cell repertoires in cytomegalovirus infection. Study-level information: The public TCR beta signatures pointed to both CMV infection and matching HLA type. Study results and caveats: The ex vivo response showed dominance by HLA-C-restricted CMV-specific TCR beta clonotypes. Identification of carriers of CMV plus the relevant HLA was performed using cumulative public TCR beta family frequency.

TCRdb re-called the reads through MiXCR, storing one row per CDR3 protein. The sample includes 100,000 to 150,000 distinct CDR3 sequences, approximately 8.8% seen only once; the top ten take 10%. This clonotype has ten or more counts. Antigen: not known. CDR1 is SGHTA and CDR2 is FQGNSA in the germline V gene. The CDR3 contains 13 residues. V lost 5 bases and J lost 2, with 10 bases in between. Specimen: PBMCs. The receptor's source is a human donor in good health (CMV status not recorded). Some clones in this sample may be carry-over from other donors' samples. This chain links TRBV7-2 with TRBJ2-7; D tentatively fits TRBD1 or TRBD2 (5 bases each). CDR3 in DNA: TGTGCCAGCAGCGAGGGACCTACCTACGAGCAGTACTTC. This encodes CASSEGPTYEQYF.